Described below is a single TCR beta chain sequence and its context. What it binds is unknown. V lost 7 bases and J lost 7; bases outside the gene matches: 13. Germline V lookup: CDR1 SNHLY, CDR2 FYNNEI. The CDR3 consists of 16 residues. For the second PCR, which ran for about 7 to 11 cycles, a sample-barcoded 5' primer and a J-beta primer mix were used. TCRdb processed the 5' RACE reads anew with MiXCR; each CDR3 protein has one entry. The repertoire holds 1.5 million to 2 million distinct CDR3 sequences, with roughly 27% as singletons. This record belongs to a study of blood T cells in healthy people across ages. Overall study context: The template switching approach captured approximately one barcoded beta molecule for every two T cells. Study-wide results and caveats: Long-lived donors exceeded aged donors in naive CD4+ cells and diversity.

The TCR comes from a woman aged 30 to 39 in good health. The specimen was blood. The V call is TRBV2, the J call TRBJ1-4; 9 bases agree with TRBD1. The CDR3 loop is CASKEMRTGAGEKLFF. Written as DNA, the CDR3 is TGTGCCAGCAAAGAAATGCGGACAGGGGCCGGTGAAAAACTGTTTTTT.